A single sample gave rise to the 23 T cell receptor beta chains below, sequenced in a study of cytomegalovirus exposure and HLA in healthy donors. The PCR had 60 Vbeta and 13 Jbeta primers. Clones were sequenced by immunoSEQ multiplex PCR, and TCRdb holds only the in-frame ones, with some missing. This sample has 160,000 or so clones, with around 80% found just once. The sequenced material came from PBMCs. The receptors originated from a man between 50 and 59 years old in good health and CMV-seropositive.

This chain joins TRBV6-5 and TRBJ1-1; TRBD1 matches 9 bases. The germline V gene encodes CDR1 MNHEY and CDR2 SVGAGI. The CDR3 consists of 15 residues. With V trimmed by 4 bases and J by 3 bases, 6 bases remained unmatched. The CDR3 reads CASSSPGQGHTEAFF. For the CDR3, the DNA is TGTGCCAGCAGTTCTCCGGGACAGGGACACACTGAAGCTTTCTTT.

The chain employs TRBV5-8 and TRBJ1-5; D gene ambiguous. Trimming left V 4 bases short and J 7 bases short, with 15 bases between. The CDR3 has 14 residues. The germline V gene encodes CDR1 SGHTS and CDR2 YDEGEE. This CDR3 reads CASSPEVRRQPQHF. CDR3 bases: TGTGCCAGCAGCCCGGAAGTTAGGCGGCAGCCCCAGCATTTT.

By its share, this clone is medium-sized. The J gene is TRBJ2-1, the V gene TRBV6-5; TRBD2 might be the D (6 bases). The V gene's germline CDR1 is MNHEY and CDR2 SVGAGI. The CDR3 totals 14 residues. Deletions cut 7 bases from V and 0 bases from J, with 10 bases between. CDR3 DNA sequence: TGTGCCAGCACCCACGGGGGCTCCTACAATGAGCAGTTCTTC. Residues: CASTHGGSYNEQFF.

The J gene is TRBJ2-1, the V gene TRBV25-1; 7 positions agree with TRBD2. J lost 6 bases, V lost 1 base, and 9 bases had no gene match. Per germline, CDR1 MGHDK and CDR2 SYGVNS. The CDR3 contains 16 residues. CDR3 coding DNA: TGTGCCAGCAGTGAATTGGGGGGAGGGCCGGTCAATGAGCAGTTCTTC. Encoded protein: CASSELGGGPVNEQFF.

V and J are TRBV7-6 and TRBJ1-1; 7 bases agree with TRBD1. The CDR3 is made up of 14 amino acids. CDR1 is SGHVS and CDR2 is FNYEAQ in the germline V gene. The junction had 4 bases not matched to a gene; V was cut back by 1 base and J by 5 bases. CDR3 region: CASSLDRGGTEAFF. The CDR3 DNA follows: TGTGCCAGCAGCTTAGACAGGGGAGGTACTGAAGCTTTCTTT.

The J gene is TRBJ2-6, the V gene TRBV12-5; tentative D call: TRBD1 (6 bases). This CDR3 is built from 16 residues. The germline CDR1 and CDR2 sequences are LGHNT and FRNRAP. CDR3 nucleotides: TGTGCCTCGTCGGGTACAGGGAGCTCTGGGGCCAACGTCCTGACTTTC. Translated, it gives CASSGTGSSGANVLTF.

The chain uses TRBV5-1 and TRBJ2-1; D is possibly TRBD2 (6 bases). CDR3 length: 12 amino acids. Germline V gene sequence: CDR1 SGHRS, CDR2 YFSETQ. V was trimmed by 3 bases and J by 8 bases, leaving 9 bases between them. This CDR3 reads CASSSGLHEQFF. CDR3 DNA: TGCGCCAGCAGCTCGGGACTCCATGAGCAGTTCTTC.

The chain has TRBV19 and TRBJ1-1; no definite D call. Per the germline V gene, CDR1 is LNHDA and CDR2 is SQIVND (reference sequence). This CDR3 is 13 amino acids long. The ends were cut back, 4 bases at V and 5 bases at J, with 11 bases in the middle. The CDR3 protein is CASSTGGATEAFF. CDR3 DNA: TGTGCCAGTAGTACCGGAGGAGCGACTGAAGCTTTCTTT.

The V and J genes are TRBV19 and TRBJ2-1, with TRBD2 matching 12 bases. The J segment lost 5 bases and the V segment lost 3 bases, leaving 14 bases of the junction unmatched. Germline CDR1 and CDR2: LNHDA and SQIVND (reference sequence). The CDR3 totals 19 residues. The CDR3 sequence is CASSIGWPSGRAGHNEQFF. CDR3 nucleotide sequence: TGTGCCAGTAGTATCGGGTGGCCTAGCGGGAGGGCCGGTCACAATGAGCAGTTCTTC.

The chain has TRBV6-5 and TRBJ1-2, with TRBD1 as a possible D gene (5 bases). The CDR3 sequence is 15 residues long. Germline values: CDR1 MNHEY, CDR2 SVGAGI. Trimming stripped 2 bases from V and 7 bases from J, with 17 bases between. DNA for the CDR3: TGTGCCAGCAGTTACGATCTGGCAGGGCGGGGTGGCTACACCTTC. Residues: CASSYDLAGRGGYTF.

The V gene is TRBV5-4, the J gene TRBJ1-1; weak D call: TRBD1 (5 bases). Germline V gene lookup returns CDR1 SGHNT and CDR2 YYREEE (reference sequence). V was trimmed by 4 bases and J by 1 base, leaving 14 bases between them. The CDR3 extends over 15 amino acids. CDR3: CASSRAGGTNTEAFF. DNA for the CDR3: TGTGCCAGCAGCCGAGCCGGGGGGACGAACACTGAAGCTTTCTTT. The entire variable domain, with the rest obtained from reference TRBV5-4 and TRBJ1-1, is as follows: ETGVTQSPTHLIKTRGQQVTLRCSSQSGHNTVSWYQQALGQGPQFIFQYYREEENGRGNFPPRFSGLQFPNYSSELNVNALELDDSALYLCASSRAGGTNTEAFFGQGTRLTVV.

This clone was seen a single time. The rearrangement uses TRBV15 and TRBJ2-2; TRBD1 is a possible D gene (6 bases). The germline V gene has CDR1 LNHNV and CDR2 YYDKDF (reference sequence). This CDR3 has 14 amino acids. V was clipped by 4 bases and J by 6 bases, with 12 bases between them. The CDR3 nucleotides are TGTGCCACCAGCATGGGGGCGCGGGCCGGGGAGCTGTTTTTT. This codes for CATSMGARAGELFF.

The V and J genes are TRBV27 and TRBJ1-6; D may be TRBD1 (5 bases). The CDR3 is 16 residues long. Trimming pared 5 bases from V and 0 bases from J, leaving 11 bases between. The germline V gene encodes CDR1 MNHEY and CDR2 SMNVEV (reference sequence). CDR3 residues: CASSTTGNSYNSPLHF. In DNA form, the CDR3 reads TGTGCCAGCAGTACAACAGGAAACTCCTATAATTCACCCCTCCACTTT.

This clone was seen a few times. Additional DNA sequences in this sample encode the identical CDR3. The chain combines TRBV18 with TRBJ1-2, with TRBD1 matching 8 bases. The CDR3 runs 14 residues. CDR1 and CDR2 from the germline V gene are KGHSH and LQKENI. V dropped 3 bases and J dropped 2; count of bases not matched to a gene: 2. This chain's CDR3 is CASSPGTGNYGYTF. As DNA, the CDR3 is TGTGCCAGCTCACCCGGGACAGGAAACTATGGCTACACCTTC. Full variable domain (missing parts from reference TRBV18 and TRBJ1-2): NAGVMQNPRHLVRRRGQEARLRCSPMKGHSHVYWYRQLPEEGLKFMVYLQKENIIDESGMPKERFSAEFPKEGPSILRIQQVVRGDSAAYFCASSPGTGNYGYTFGSGTRLTVV.

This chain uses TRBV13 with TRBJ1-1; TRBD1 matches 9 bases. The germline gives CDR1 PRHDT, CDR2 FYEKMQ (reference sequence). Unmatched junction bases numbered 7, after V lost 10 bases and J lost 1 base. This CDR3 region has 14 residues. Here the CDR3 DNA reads TGTGCCATCAGGGACAGGGTGGAGAACACTGAAGCTTTCTTT. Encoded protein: CAIRDRVENTEAFF.

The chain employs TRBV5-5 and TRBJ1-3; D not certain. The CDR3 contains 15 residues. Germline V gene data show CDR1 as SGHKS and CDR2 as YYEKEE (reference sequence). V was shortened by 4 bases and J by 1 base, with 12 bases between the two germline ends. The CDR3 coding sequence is TGTGCCAGCAGCCCGGACTGGGTATCTGGAAACACCATATATTTT. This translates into CASSPDWVSGNTIYF.

CDR3 in amino acids: CASSQESASKKETQYF. The CDR3 coding sequence is TGCGCCAGCAGCCAAGAATCGGCTAGCAAGAAAGAGACCCAGTACTTC. V and J are TRBV4-1 and TRBJ2-5, with a possible D match to TRBD2 (5 bases). The CDR3 length is 16 residues. Looked up from germline, CDR1 is MGHRA and CDR2 is YSYEKL. Trimming stripped 0 bases from V and 3 bases from J, with 14 bases between.

This CDR3 reads CASSLIDGSGSTDTQYF. The CDR3 DNA follows: TGTGCCAGCAGCTTAATTGATGGTAGCGGCAGCACAGATACGCAGTATTTT. V usage is TRBV7-2 and J usage is TRBJ2-3, with D tentatively TRBD2 (6 bases). This CDR3 comprises 17 residues. From germline, CDR1 is SGHTA and CDR2 FQGNSA. The V and J ends lost 2 bases and 0 bases respectively, with 15 bases between them.

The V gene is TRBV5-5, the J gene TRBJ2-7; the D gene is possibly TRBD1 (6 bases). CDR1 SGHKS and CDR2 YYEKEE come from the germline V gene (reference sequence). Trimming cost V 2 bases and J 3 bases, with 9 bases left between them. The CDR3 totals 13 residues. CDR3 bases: TGTGCCAGCAGCTTAGCACAGGGCTACGAGCAGTACTTC. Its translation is CASSLAQGYEQYF.

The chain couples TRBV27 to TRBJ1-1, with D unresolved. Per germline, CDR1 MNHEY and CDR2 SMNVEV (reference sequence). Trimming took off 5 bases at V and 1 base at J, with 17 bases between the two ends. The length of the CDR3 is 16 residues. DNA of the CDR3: TGTGCCAGCAGTCCTTTTATTGGGCGGGGGAACACTGAAGCTTTCTTT. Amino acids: CASSPFIGRGNTEAFF.

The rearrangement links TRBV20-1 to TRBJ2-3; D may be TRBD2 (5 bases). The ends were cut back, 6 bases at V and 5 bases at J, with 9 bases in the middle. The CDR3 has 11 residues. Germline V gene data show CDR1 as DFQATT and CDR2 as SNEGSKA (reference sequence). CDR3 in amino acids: CSAEGVDTQYF. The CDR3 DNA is TGCAGTGCCGAGGGAGTAGATACGCAGTATTTT.

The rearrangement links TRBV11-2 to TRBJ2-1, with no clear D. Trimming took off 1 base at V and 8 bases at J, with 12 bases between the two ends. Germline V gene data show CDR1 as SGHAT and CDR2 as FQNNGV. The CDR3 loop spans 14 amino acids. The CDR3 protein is CASSLAFASDEQFF. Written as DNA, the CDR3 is TGTGCCAGCAGCTTAGCTTTTGCGAGCGATGAGCAGTTCTTC.

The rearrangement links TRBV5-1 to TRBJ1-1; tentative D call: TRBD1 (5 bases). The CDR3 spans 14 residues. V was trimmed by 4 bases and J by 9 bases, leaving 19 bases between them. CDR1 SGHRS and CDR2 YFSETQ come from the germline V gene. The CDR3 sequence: CASSPQVGGMKAFF. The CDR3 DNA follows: TGCGCCAGCAGCCCTCAAGTCGGGGGGATGAAAGCTTTCTTT.